A selection of T cell receptor beta chains follows, all from one sample in a study of shared clonotypes between healthy human individuals. Repertoires were generated with immunoSEQ multiplex PCR, while TCRdb's copy carries only in-frame clones and drops some. The sample gives about 2.4 million clones, 80% to 95% of which show up once; roughly 0.36% is in the top ten. Sequencing was carried out using naive CD4+ T cells from PBMCs. The receptor set was obtained from a man aged 18 to 35 in good health. Some clones in this sample may be carry-over from other donors' samples. The CDR3 runs from the conserved cysteine through the conserved F or W. The D gene is left open where the match is weak. The size of a clone is reported for some rows only, either as once, few or many, or as a class for expanded clones.

NA,TRBV19,NA,TRBJ2-2,CASSMGNGAGRGNTGELFF,TGTGCCAGTAGTATGGGCAACGGGGCTGGTCGAGGGAACACCGGGGAGCTGTTTTTT
NA,TRBV7-2,once,TRBJ2-3,CASSHREGTGSTDTQYF,TGTGCCAGCAGCCACAGGGAAGGGACGGGGAGCACAGATACGCAGTATTTT
NA,TRBV9,NA,TRBJ2-2,CASSVNPNTGELFF,TGTGCCAGCAGCGTAAATCCGAACACCGGGGAGCTGTTTTTT
TRBD1,TRBV5-4,NA,TRBJ1-4,CASSLGPGTGFEKLFF,TGTGCCAGCAGCTTGGGCCCCGGGACAGGGTTCGAAAAACTGTTTTTT
TRBD1,TRBV19,NA,TRBJ1-3,CASRTALGQVSLGNTIYF,TGTGCCAGTAGAACGGCCCTCGGACAGGTATCTCTGGGAAACACCATATATTTT
TRBD2,TRBV5-1,NA,TRBJ2-3,CASSKGTSGSTDTQYF,TGCGCCAGCAGCAAGGGGACTAGCGGTAGCACAGATACGCAGTATTTT
TRBD1,TRBV19,once,TRBJ1-5,CASSIDGTGRQPQHF,TGTGCCAGTAGTATAGATGGGACAGGGAGACAGCCCCAGCATTTT
NA,TRBV30,once,TRBJ1-6,CAWRGNSENSPLHF,TGTGCCTGGAGGGGCAACAGTGAGAATTCACCCCTCCACTTT
TRBD2,TRBV11-2,NA,TRBJ2-3,CASSLARTSGDTDTQYF,TGTGCCAGCAGCTTAGCTCGGACTAGCGGGGACACAGATACGCAGTATTTT
TRBD1,TRBV5-4,NA,TRBJ1-4,CASSQTQGALITNEKLFF,TGTGCCAGCAGCCAGACACAGGGGGCGTTAATAACTAATGAAAAACTGTTTTTT
NA,TRBV30,NA,TRBJ2-7,CAWSSFGLALVQYF,TGTGCCTGGAGTTCATTTGGACTCGCGCTTGTGCAGTACTTC
TRBD1,TRBV2,NA,TRBJ1-3,CASGTGFSGNTIYF,TGTGCCAGCGGGACAGGGTTCTCTGGAAACACCATATATTTT
NA,TRBV18,NA,TRBJ1-1,CASSPQDTEAFF,TGTGCCAGCTCACCACAGGACACTGAAGCTTTCTTT
TRBD1,TRBV5-4,NA,TRBJ2-7,CASSSGTASFYEQYF,TGTGCCAGCAGCTCTGGGACAGCCTCATTTTACGAGCAGTACTTC
NA,TRBV28,once,TRBJ2-3,CASSWGRGMRTDTQYF,TGTGCCAGCAGTTGGGGAAGGGGCATGAGGACAGATACGCAGTATTTT